Listed below are T cell receptor beta chains from one sample, sequenced in a study of blood T cell repertoires in COVID-19. The protocol was immunoSEQ multiplex PCR, while the TCRdb copy is restricted to in-frame clones and leaves out a portion. The top ten clones hold about 2.4% of a sample with 150,000 to 160,000 clones, about 85% of them seen once. Material: peripheral blood. The receptors come from an older woman with acute or convalescent COVID-19. The CDR3 runs from the conserved cysteine through the conserved F or W. Fields, in order: V gene, D gene, J gene, clone size, CDR3 DNA, CDR3 protein. A D gene is named only where the DNA matches it firmly. Not all rows give a size; the values are once, few, many and, for expanded clones, a class.

V gene: TRBV6-5; D gene: .; J gene: TRBJ1-2; clone size: .; CDR3 DNA: TGTGCCAGCAGTTACTCAGACAGGAGTGACTACACCTTC; CDR3 protein: CASSYSDRSDYTF
V gene: TRBV5-1; D gene: TRBD1; J gene: TRBJ2-7; clone size: .; CDR3 DNA: TGCGCCAGCAGCTTGGACAGGGGGCCCTACGAGCAGTACTTC; CDR3 protein: CASSLDRGPYEQYF
V gene: TRBV27; D gene: .; J gene: TRBJ1-2; clone size: .; CDR3 DNA: TGTGCCAGCAGTTTATCGATTCCGGTAACTGGCTACACCTTC; CDR3 protein: CASSLSIPVTGYTF
V gene: TRBV9; D gene: TRBD1; J gene: TRBJ1-2; clone size: .; CDR3 DNA: TGTGCCAGCAGCGTAGAGACAGGGACACGCTCTGGCTACACCTTC; CDR3 protein: CASSVETGTRSGYTF
V gene: TRBV28; D gene: TRBD1; J gene: TRBJ1-2; clone size: .; CDR3 DNA: TGTGCCAGCAGCTCCGCCGGGACAGGGGATGAGGGCTACACCTTC; CDR3 protein: CASSSAGTGDEGYTF
V gene: TRBV7-9; D gene: .; J gene: TRBJ1-1; clone size: once; CDR3 DNA: TGTGCCAGCAGCTTTCCGGGACTGAAGAACACTGAAGCTTTCTTT; CDR3 protein: CASSFPGLKNTEAFF
V gene: TRBV28; D gene: .; J gene: TRBJ2-3; clone size: .; CDR3 DNA: TGTGCCAGCAGTTTCTTCAGACTGACCTTCACAGATACGCAGTATTTT; CDR3 protein: CASSFFRLTFTDTQYF
V gene: TRBV7-2; D gene: .; J gene: TRBJ1-5; clone size: .; CDR3 DNA: TGTGCCAGCAGCCTAGCCGGTGGCCCTAGCCTGCCCCAGCATTTT; CDR3 protein: CASSLAGGPSLPQHF
V gene: TRBV7-8; D gene: TRBD1; J gene: TRBJ1-2; clone size: .; CDR3 DNA: TGTGCCAGCAGCCGAGGGACAGGGCCGACTAACTATGGCTACACCTTC; CDR3 protein: CASSRGTGPTNYGYTF
V gene: TRBV5-5; D gene: .; J gene: TRBJ1-1; clone size: .; CDR3 DNA: TGTGCCAGCAGCTTGGCCCCCACAGGGAACACTGAAGCTTTCTTT; CDR3 protein: CASSLAPTGNTEAFF
V gene: TRBV27; D gene: .; J gene: TRBJ1-2; clone size: .; CDR3 DNA: TGTGCCAGCAGTTTAAACAGCTACTATGGCTACACCTTC; CDR3 protein: CASSLNSYYGYTF
V gene: TRBV29-1; D gene: TRBD2; J gene: TRBJ2-5; clone size: .; CDR3 DNA: TGCAGCGTTCCAGCGGGGAGAATGGAGACCCAGTACTTC; CDR3 protein: CSVPAGRMETQYF
V gene: TRBV7-9; D gene: .; J gene: TRBJ2-2; clone size: .; CDR3 DNA: TGTGCCAGCAGCAGGCCGGGACTTTTGAACACCGGGGAGCTGTTTTTT; CDR3 protein: CASSRPGLLNTGELFF
V gene: TRBV5-1; D gene: .; J gene: TRBJ1-6; clone size: .; CDR3 DNA: TGCGCCAGCAGCTTGGGGGCAGTTAATTCACCCCTCCACTTT; CDR3 protein: CASSLGAVNSPLHF
V gene: TRBV6-6; D gene: .; J gene: TRBJ2-3; clone size: .; CDR3 DNA: TGTGCCAGCAGCCCCGGGGGGCCTAGCACAGATACGCAGTATTTT; CDR3 protein: CASSPGGPSTDTQYF
V gene: TRBV28; D gene: .; J gene: TRBJ1-2; clone size: .; CDR3 DNA: TGTGCCAGCAGTCTAACTCCGGGACACCTTAACTATGGCTACACCTTC; CDR3 protein: CASSLTPGHLNYGYTF
V gene: TRBV1; D gene: .; J gene: TRBJ2-5; clone size: .; CDR3 DNA: TGCACCAGCAGCCAAGGGGAAGGCTATGGCGGGGCCCTTCCGGGGACCCAGTACTTC; CDR3 protein: CTSSQGEGYGGALPGTQYF
V gene: TRBV6-1; D gene: .; J gene: TRBJ2-7; clone size: .; CDR3 DNA: TGTGCCAGCAGTGAAGTGGGCAGCTCCTACGAGCAGTACTTC; CDR3 protein: CASSEVGSSYEQYF
V gene: TRBV10-1; D gene: TRBD2; J gene: TRBJ2-1; clone size: once; CDR3 DNA: TGCGCCAGCAGTAGGACCGATGAGCGGGGGATATACAATGAGCAGTTCTTC; CDR3 protein: CASSRTDERGIYNEQFF
V gene: TRBV4-3; D gene: TRBD1; J gene: TRBJ1-1; clone size: .; CDR3 DNA: TGCGCCAGCAGCCAAGTAGGGAAGGGGGCACGAAACACTGAAGCTTTCTTT; CDR3 protein: CASSQVGKGARNTEAFF
V gene: TRBV2; D gene: TRBD1; J gene: TRBJ1-4; clone size: .; CDR3 DNA: TGTGCCAGCAGTGAAACTTCCGGGACAGCAGATTCAACTAATGAAAAACTGTTTTTT; CDR3 protein: CASSETSGTADSTNEKLFF
V gene: TRBV5-1; D gene: TRBD2; J gene: TRBJ2-1; clone size: once; CDR3 DNA: TGCGCCAGCAGTCAACTAGCGTTGGCCAATGAGCAGTTCTTC; CDR3 protein: CASSQLALANEQFF
V gene: TRBV29-1; D gene: TRBD2; J gene: TRBJ2-3; clone size: .; CDR3 DNA: TGCACCGCGGGACTAGCGGCCACAGATACGCAGTATTTT; CDR3 protein: CTAGLAATDTQYF
V gene: TRBV7-2; D gene: .; J gene: TRBJ1-3; clone size: .; CDR3 DNA: TGTGCCAGCAGCTTAGGAACAGGCGGAAACACCATATATTTT; CDR3 protein: CASSLGTGGNTIYF
V gene: TRBV5-1; D gene: .; J gene: TRBJ2-1; clone size: .; CDR3 DNA: TGCGCCAGCAGCTTCGGGAGTGGAGTCTACAATGAGCAGTTCTTC; CDR3 protein: CASSFGSGVYNEQFF
V gene: TRBV6-6; D gene: TRBD1; J gene: TRBJ1-2; clone size: .; CDR3 DNA: TGTGCCAGCTCTCCGGGACAGGGCACCTATGGCTACACCTTC; CDR3 protein: CASSPGQGTYGYTF